Below are 27 T cell receptor beta chains sequenced from a single sample in a study of blood T cell repertoires in COVID-19. Profiling relied on immunoSEQ multiplex PCR, and the TCRdb table lists in-frame clones only, not all of them. The table has around 94,000 clones, approximately 85% seen once. The sequenced material came from peripheral blood. The origin of the receptors is a middle-aged man with active or convalescent COVID-19.

The chain employs TRBV7-2 and TRBJ2-3, with D hard to call. The CDR3 runs 13 residues. The germline V gene encodes CDR1 SGHTA and CDR2 FQGNSA. Trimming removed 1 base at V and 3 bases at J, with 5 bases between. CDR3 residues: CASSLVITDTQYF. The CDR3 DNA follows: TGTGCCAGCAGCTTAGTAATAACAGATACGCAGTATTTT.

J is TRBJ1-1 and V is TRBV7-2, with D possibly TRBD1 on 6 matching bases. V was cut by 5 bases and J by 8 bases, with 15 bases left in between. Germline CDR1 SGHTA, CDR2 FQGNSA. The CDR3 length is 13 residues. CDR3 protein: CASSPQGASEAFF. CDR3 nucleotides: TGTGCCAGCAGCCCACAGGGTGCCTCGGAAGCTTTCTTT.

This chain links TRBV7-2 with TRBJ2-2; the D is unclear. Germline CDR1 is SGHTA and CDR2 is FQGNSA. CDR3 length: 15 residues. V gave up 0 bases and J gave up 1 base, with 6 bases separating them. The DNA for the CDR3 is TGTGCCAGCAGCTTAGCGCGTGTGAACACCGGGGAGCTGTTTTTT. Residues: CASSLARVNTGELFF.

This chain links TRBV27 with TRBJ2-4; TRBD2 is a possible D gene (5 bases). The CDR3 is made up of 12 amino acids. Looked up from germline, CDR1 is MNHEY and CDR2 is SMNVEV (reference sequence). Trimming took off 11 bases at V and 4 bases at J, with 12 bases between the two ends. This CDR3 is CASRTGKNIQYF. In nucleotides, the CDR3 is TGTGCCTCCCGAACGGGAAAAAACATTCAGTACTTC.

The genes are TRBV11-2 and TRBJ1-1; possibly TRBD1 for D (5 bases). Germline assignment: CDR1 SGHAT and CDR2 FQNNGV. The CDR3 extends over 14 amino acids. V lost 5 bases, J lost 0 bases, and 10 bases lay in between. For the CDR3, the DNA is TGTGCCAGCAGCAGAAACAGGTTGAACACTGAAGCTTTCTTT. Translating gives CASSRNRLNTEAFF.

The genes are TRBV7-6 and TRBJ2-1; 13 nucleotides agree with TRBD2. The V gene's germline CDR1 is SGHVS and CDR2 FNYEAQ. V shed 2 bases and J 9 bases; nucleotides not matched to a gene: 4. This CDR3 contains 15 residues. CDR3 amino acids: CASSLTSGGVSEQFF. Written as DNA, the CDR3 is TGTGCCAGCAGCTTAACTAGCGGGGGGGTTAGTGAGCAGTTCTTC.

The J gene is TRBJ2-5, the V gene TRBV20-1; D unclear. Germline assignment: CDR1 DFQATT and CDR2 SNEGSKA (reference sequence). The ends were cut back, 5 bases at V and 5 bases at J, with 9 bases in the middle. This CDR3 region has 11 residues. The CDR3 DNA reads as TGCAGTGCTCTCGTATTTGAGACCCAGTACTTC. It is translated as CSALVFETQYF.

This rearrangement joins TRBV6-6 to TRBJ2-2; the D is unclear. The CDR3 runs 13 residues. The germline CDR1 and CDR2 sequences are MNHNY and SVGAGI (reference sequence). Deletions cut 5 bases from V and 4 bases from J, with 8 bases between. This chain's CDR3 is CASSISATGELFF. The CDR3 DNA reads as TGTGCCAGCAGTATCAGTGCCACCGGGGAGCTGTTTTTT.

The V gene is TRBV9, the J gene TRBJ2-7, with 9 bases that match TRBD1. The CDR3 covers 13 residues. The germline gives CDR1 SGDLS, CDR2 YYNGEE. Trimming at V came to 3 bases and at J to 5 bases, leaving 3 bases not matched to a gene. For the CDR3, the DNA is TGTGCCAGCAGCGCGGACAGGGGAGACGAGCAGTACTTC. This gives the protein CASSADRGDEQYF.

The chain carries TRBV7-9 and TRBJ1-6; D remains unclear. CDR1 is SEHNR and CDR2 is FQNEAQ in the germline V gene (reference sequence). V shed 4 bases and J shed 6 bases, with 13 bases lying between them. The CDR3 is 15 residues long. The DNA for the CDR3 is TGTGCCAGCAGCTCCCCGGGTCTCGGTAATTCACCCCTCCACTTT. This gives the protein CASSSPGLGNSPLHF.

The chain uses TRBV27 and TRBJ2-3, with TRBD2 matching 8 bases. The germline V gene has CDR1 MNHEY and CDR2 SMNVEV (reference sequence). The CDR3 length is 15 residues. The ends lost 8 bases at V and 4 bases at J; junction bases unmatched: 11. This CDR3 reads CASDPGSGESDTQYF. The CDR3 DNA sequence: TGTGCCAGCGACCCGGGTAGCGGGGAATCAGATACGCAGTATTTT.

V usage is TRBV13 and J usage is TRBJ2-4; a weak D match, TRBD2 (7 bases). Germline CDR1 reads PRHDT; CDR2 reads FYEKMQ (reference sequence). V lost 2 bases and J 1 base, leaving 15 bases between the germline ends. The CDR3 has 17 amino acids. CDR3 DNA sequence: TGTGCCAGCAGCTTATTCGCGGGGGCTGGGGCCAAAAACATTCAGTACTTC. It codes for CASSLFAGAGAKNIQYF.

The chain has TRBV6-6 and TRBJ1-3; D call uncertain. Trimming pared 5 bases from V and 0 bases from J, leaving 11 bases between. The CDR3 is made up of 15 amino acids. Germline-derived CDR1 and CDR2 are MNHNY and SVGAGI (reference sequence). CDR3 in DNA: TGTGCCAGCAGTGCCTCGGGGAGCTCTGGAAACACCATATATTTT. Its translation: CASSASGSSGNTIYF.

J is TRBJ1-2 and V is TRBV19; D not certain. The germline CDR1 and CDR2 sequences are LNHDA and SQIVND (reference sequence). Trimming removed 3 bases from V and 7 bases from J, with 18 bases in between. This CDR3 is built from 15 residues. The CDR3 reads CASSMTLESPFGYTF. The CDR3 DNA follows: TGTGCCAGTAGTATGACACTGGAATCCCCGTTTGGCTACACCTTC.

This chain connects TRBV4-1 to TRBJ2-7; D possibly corresponds to TRBD1 (6 bases). This CDR3 is built from 16 residues. Germline CDR1 and CDR2: MGHRA and YSYEKL. V was cut by 4 bases and J by 2 bases, with 18 bases left in between. The CDR3 nucleotides are TGCGCCAGCAGCCCCGGGGCCCAGGGGTTAGCCTACGAGCAGTACTTC. It translates to CASSPGAQGLAYEQYF.

This chain links TRBV29-1 with TRBJ1-2; D perhaps matches TRBD1 (5 bases). The CDR3 is 12 amino acids. V lost 2 bases and J 6 bases, leaving 10 bases between the germline ends. Per germline, CDR1 SQVTM and CDR2 ANQGSEA. CDR3 residues: CSVERQGHGYTF. CDR3 coding DNA: TGCAGCGTTGAAAGGCAGGGCCATGGCTACACCTTC.

The V gene is TRBV6-5, the J gene TRBJ1-1; TRBD1 matches 7 bases. CDR1 and CDR2 (germline): MNHEY, SVGAGI. The CDR3 is made up of 16 amino acids. The junction had 9 bases not matched to a gene; V was cut back by 4 bases and J by 1 base. The CDR3 bases are TGTGCCAGCAGTTCGGGCAGGGGGATATCGAACACTGAAGCTTTCTTT. Protein: CASSSGRGISNTEAFF.

This rearrangement joins TRBV11-1 to TRBJ1-6, with a weak D call TRBD1 (6 bases). From germline, CDR1 is SGHAT and CDR2 FQDESV (reference sequence). CDR3 length equals 14 residues. V gave up 6 bases and J gave up 10 bases, with 16 bases separating them. Here the CDR3 DNA reads TGTGCCAGCAGTCTGGTCAGGGGTTGGTCACCCCTCCACTTT. It is translated as CASSLVRGWSPLHF.

This chain joins TRBV27 and TRBJ2-1; maybe TRBD1 (5 bases). Germline-derived CDR1 and CDR2 are MNHEY and SMNVEV (reference sequence). This CDR3 is built from 15 residues. With 6 bases removed from V and 8 bases from J, the gap between germline ends came to 20 bases. Here the CDR3 DNA reads TGTGCCAGCAGCCCAGGACGCCTAAGGGGCGATGAGCAGTTCTTC. Amino acid sequence: CASSPGRLRGDEQFF.

The CDR3 protein is CASSQDDRGTHTSGANVLTF. The CDR3 bases are TGCGCCAGCAGCCAAGACGACAGGGGCACTCATACCTCTGGGGCCAACGTCCTGACTTTC. The genes are TRBV4-3 and TRBJ2-6; 8 nucleotides align to TRBD1. The CDR3 spans 20 residues. J lost 0 bases, V lost 0 bases, and 10 bases had no gene match. CDR1 and CDR2 (germline): LGHNA, YSLEER.

The rearrangement joins TRBV6-2 or TRBV6-3 to TRBJ2-5; a weak D match, TRBD2 (6 bases). Germline CDR1 and CDR2: MNHEY and SVGEGT. This CDR3 contains 15 residues. Trimming took off 2 bases at V and 4 bases at J, with 14 bases between the two ends. CDR3 DNA: TGTGCCAGCAGTTACATGCGGGGATCTGGAGAGACCCAGTACTTC. It codes for CASSYMRGSGETQYF.

The chain is built from TRBV3-1 (or the pseudogene TRBV3-2) and TRBJ1-4; D not certain. The germline V gene has CDR1 LGHDT and CDR2 YNNKEL (reference sequence). CDR3 size: 13 residues. Trimming left V 5 bases short and J 8 bases short, with 12 bases between. CDR3 amino acids: CASSIRGSEKLFF. The DNA for the CDR3 is TGTGCCAGCAGCATCCGAGGATCCGAAAAACTGTTTTTT.

CDR3 in amino acids: CASSEDTGGPYEQYF. The DNA for the CDR3 is TGTGCCAGCAGTGAAGACACAGGGGGCCCCTACGAGCAGTACTTC. The chain is built from TRBV6-1 and TRBJ2-7, with 9 bases identical to TRBD1. Trimming at V came to 1 base and at J to 2 bases, leaving 3 bases not matched to a gene. Germline lookup yields CDR1 MNHNS and CDR2 SASEGT. This CDR3 contains 15 residues.

The gene calls are TRBV11-1 and TRBJ1-6; 10 bases are a match to TRBD1. This CDR3 contains 15 residues. V trimming: 4 bases; J trimming: 10 bases; junction bases outside the gene matches: 7. The germline V gene has CDR1 SGHAT and CDR2 FQDESV (reference sequence). CDR3 protein: CASSSIGTGDSPLHF. CDR3 in DNA: TGTGCCAGCAGCTCCATTGGGACAGGGGACTCACCCCTCCACTTT.

The V gene is TRBV2, the J gene TRBJ1-5; 8 positions match TRBD1. CDR1 and CDR2 from the germline V gene are SNHLY and FYNNEI. The CDR3 spans 17 residues. The junction had 12 bases not matched to a gene; V was cut back by 4 bases and J by 4 bases. This CDR3 is CASSVVQGGYGNQPQHF. The CDR3 DNA follows: TGTGCCAGCAGTGTTGTACAGGGGGGGTATGGGAATCAGCCCCAGCATTTT.

The chain combines TRBV7-3 with TRBJ1-2; 10 bases align to TRBD1. V lost 6 bases and J lost 8; bases outside the gene matches: 6. The CDR3 runs to 13 residues. Germline CDR1 reads SGHTA; CDR2 reads FQGTGA. The CDR3 coding sequence is TGTGCCAGCAGTTTGGGACAGGGGTTGGGCTACACCTTC. This codes for CASSLGQGLGYTF. Looking up the rest from reference TRBV7-3 and TRBJ1-2 gives the full variable domain: GAGVSQTPSNKVTEKGKYVELRCDPISGHTALYWYRQSLGQGPEFLIYFQGTGAADDSGLPNDRFFAVRPEGSVSTLKIQRTERGDSAVYLCASSLGQGLGYTFGSGTRLTVV.

V and J are TRBV11-2 and TRBJ2-5; the match to TRBD2 covers 11 bases. CDR1 and CDR2 (germline): SGHAT, FQNNGV. Trimming cost V 5 bases and J 4 bases; bases outside gene matches: 6. This CDR3 spans 15 amino acids. In nucleotides, the CDR3 is TGTGCCAGCAGCCCCCAAACTAGCGGGGGAGAGACCCAGTACTTC. Its protein product is CASSPQTSGGETQYF.